This record concerns one T cell receptor (beta chain) sequence. Using immunoSEQ multiplex PCR, the repertoire was profiled, and TCRdb retains in-frame clones only, with some absent. This table has just over 60,000 clones, 80% to 95% appearing once. The data derive from a study of OX40 agonist ivuxolimab in advanced cancers. Study-level background: In this cohort, patients received ivuxolimab, an agonistic anti-OX40 (CD134) antibody. The dose-escalation cohort had hepatocellular carcinoma, melanoma, renal cell or head and neck cancer.

Between the trimmed V and J ends, which lost 5 bases and 0 bases, there was a span of 14 bases. The CDR3 has 16 amino acids. Germline CDR1 reads SEHNR; CDR2 reads FQNEAQ (reference sequence). Blood was sampled at baseline, cycle 4 day 1, and cycle 7 day 1. This clonotype originated in an adult with an advanced solid tumor such as melanoma, head and neck, liver or kidney cancer. The rearrangement links TRBV7-9 to TRBJ1-3, with no clear D. This specimen was CD4+ or CD8+ T cells sorted from blood, taken in a trial of the OX40 agonist ivuxolimab. CDR3 region: CASSPVSKGSGNTIYF. In DNA, the CDR3 is TGTGCCAGCAGCCCCGTGTCCAAAGGCTCTGGAAACACCATATATTTT.